This TCR beta chain appears in the sequencing data of a study of blood T cell repertoires in COVID-19. Study at large: Sample material is recorded as cDNA or gDNA derived from T cells, B-cell-depleted T cells, or PBMCs.

Sequenced by immunoSEQ multiplex PCR; TCRdb stores in-frame clones only, minus some. The table lists over 300,000 clones, 70% to 90% of them singletons. Trimming left V 2 bases short and J 3 bases short, with 8 bases between. This CDR3 is built from 13 residues. The V gene's germline CDR1 is GTSNPN and CDR2 SVGIG (reference sequence). The gene calls are TRBV30 and TRBJ1-5; D is ambiguous. The TCR was taken from a man aged 30-40 years who had recovered from COVID-19. The specimen sequenced was PBMCs or T cells enriched from blood (not recorded which). CDR3 protein: CAWSRGNNQPQHF. CDR3 coding DNA: TGTGCCTGGAGTAGAGGAAACAATCAGCCCCAGCATTTT. Supplemented by reference TRBV30 and TRBJ1-5, the full variable domain reads SQTIHQWPATLVQPVGSPLSLECTVEGTSNPNLYWYRQAAGRGLQLLFYSVGIGQISSEVPQNLSASRPQDRQFILSSKKLLLSDSGFYLCAWSRGNNQPQHFGDGTRLSIL.